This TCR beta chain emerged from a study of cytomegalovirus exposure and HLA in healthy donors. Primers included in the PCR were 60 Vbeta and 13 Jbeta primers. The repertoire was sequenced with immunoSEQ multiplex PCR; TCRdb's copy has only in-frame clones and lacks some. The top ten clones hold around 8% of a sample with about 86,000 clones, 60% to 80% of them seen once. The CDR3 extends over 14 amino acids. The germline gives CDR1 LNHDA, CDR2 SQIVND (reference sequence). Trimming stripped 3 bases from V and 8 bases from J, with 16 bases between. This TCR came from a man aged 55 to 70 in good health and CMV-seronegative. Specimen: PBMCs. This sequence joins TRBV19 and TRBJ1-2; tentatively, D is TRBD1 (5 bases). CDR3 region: CASSINGGLGGYTF. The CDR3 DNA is TGTGCCAGTAGTATTAACGGGGGACTAGGGGGCTACACCTTC.